This TCR beta chain was captured by sequencing in a study of cytomegalovirus exposure and HLA in healthy donors. Study results and caveats: When a later analysis was performed, an Asian-associated ancestry cluster reportedly had fewer N-insertions than the approximately 690-donor mean. It was confirmed in vitro that a few of the CMV-associated chains were specific for CMV antigens. Some V segments, including TRBV6-2 and TRBV6-3, were excluded as indistinguishable. Some TCR beta chains (more than 150 of them) were listed as cytomegalovirus-associated.

The PCR employed 60 Vbeta primers together with 13 Jbeta primers. TCRdb's copy holds only in-frame clones and misses some; the assay was immunoSEQ multiplex PCR. The sample includes some 190,000 clones, approximately 80% of them seen just once. Worth noting for this clone: The antigen remains unidentified.

Germline values: CDR1 MNHEY, CDR2 SVGAGI. Trimming took 0 bases from V and 7 from J; bases not matched to a gene: 3. This CDR3 is built from 15 residues. This sequence originates from a girl aged 5 to 17 in good health and CMV-seropositive. The chain links TRBV6-5 to TRBJ2-1; 10 bases are a match to TRBD2. The material sequenced was PBMCs. The DNA of the CDR3 is TGTGCCAGCAGTTACTCCGGGACTAGCGAGAATGAGCAGTTCTTC. This sequence encodes CASSYSGTSENEQFF.